This note documents a single T cell receptor (beta chain) sequence. Its antigen is undetermined. Some clones are missing from TCRdb's copy, which holds only in-frame ones; the method was immunoSEQ multiplex PCR. The data contain a few million clones, approximately 94% of them singletons. The CDR3 sequence is 15 residues long. CDR1 and CDR2 from the germline V gene are WNHNN and SYGVQD (reference sequence). V was clipped by 2 bases and J by 7 bases; unmatched bases: 4. The sample comes from a study of shared clonotypes between healthy human individuals. Study-wide results and limits: Sampling involved blood alone; tissue repertoires likely differ.

The donors, healthy adults who were HIV-negative, had experienced no recent acute infections or vaccinations. The receptor comes from a man younger than 30 in good health. This rearrangement joins TRBV10-1 to TRBJ2-1, with 11 bases fitting TRBD2. The sample was naive CD4+ T cells sorted from blood. As to subset: CD45RA+ positively selected. Here the CDR3 reads CASSERLAGKNEQFF. For the CDR3, the DNA is TGCGCCAGCAGTGAGAGACTAGCGGGAAAGAATGAGCAGTTCTTC.